Below, one T cell receptor (beta chain) is given with its context. Ten or more counts support this clonotype. The antigen this receptor binds is unknown. No per-base quality is available; no much larger clone lies one base away. From a lookup of the germline V gene, CDR1 and CDR2 are MDHEN and SYDVKM. The CDR3, from cysteine to phenylalanine, totals 15 residues. Only the CDR3 part of the read is kept: 45 bases, read in frame from the first base. Relative to germline, V is 2 bases shorter and J is 2 bases shorter, with 10 bases between their ends. This sample is drawn from a study of T-cell reconstitution after alpha-beta-depleted transplantation in children (dated by TCRdb to about 2016). For context, the study as a whole: Using TCR repertoire profiling, the study quantitatively followed how T-cell immune reconstitution unfolded in children after TCRalphabeta/CD19-depleted allogeneic hematopoietic cell transplantation.

The treatment or condition label, as the study defines it: allogeneic hematopoietic cell transplantation with graft depleted of TCRalphabeta T cells and CD19 B cells. Transplant recipients were children who received TCRalphabeta/CD19-depleted allogeneic hematopoietic cell grafts. The method behind the library was PCR. Sequencing used an Illumina HiSeq 2500. TCR library preparation used molecular barcoding, with unique molecular identifiers applied to normalize quantification of the TCRbeta repertoire. Starting from the raw public reads, TCRdb applied fastp trimming at Q25, assembled clones with MiXCR and retained in-frame beta chains. Every distinct CDR3 protein forms one entry, paired with its most common genes and DNA. The sample includes 580,000 or so distinct CDR3 sequences, with more than 20% observed a single time. Of the sample, roughly an eighth is held by the ten largest clones. Here is what the overall study found, with its caveats: Over the following months the frequencies of hyperexpanded clones went down, and after one year T-cell counts and TCRbeta diversity were mostly credited to newly produced T cells. In some patients, the high TCRbeta diversity seen at day 60 was put down to recipient T cells and intrathymic progenitors that had survived conditioning. About two months after transplant, the apparently early recovery of alphabetaT-cell counts reportedly depended on just several hundred clones that had expanded rapidly and came from non-depleted graft cells.

The V and J genes are TRBV28 and TRBJ2-1; TRBD2 is a possible D gene, resting on 5 matching bases. This receptor was taken from a boy in the first two years of life who had a stem cell transplant for acute myeloid leukemia, so the T cells may come from the graft donor. Specimen: PBMCs, mostly from graft donor cells, collected 360 days after TCRalphabeta/CD19-depleted stem cell transplant. The encoded CDR3 is CASSLARGPYNEQFF. Here is the DNA: TGTGCCAGCAGTTTAGCTCGCGGGCCCTACAATGAGCAGTTCTTC.